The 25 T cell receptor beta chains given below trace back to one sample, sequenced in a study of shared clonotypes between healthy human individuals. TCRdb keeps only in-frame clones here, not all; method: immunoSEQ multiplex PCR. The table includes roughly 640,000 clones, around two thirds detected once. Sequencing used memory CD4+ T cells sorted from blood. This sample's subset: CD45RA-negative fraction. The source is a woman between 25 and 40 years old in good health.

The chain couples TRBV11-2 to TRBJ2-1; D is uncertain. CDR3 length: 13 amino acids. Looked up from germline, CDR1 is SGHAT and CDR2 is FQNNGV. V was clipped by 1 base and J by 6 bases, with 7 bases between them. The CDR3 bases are TGTGCCAGCAGCTTAGTCGCCGCCAATGAGCAGTTCTTC. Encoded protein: CASSLVAANEQFF.

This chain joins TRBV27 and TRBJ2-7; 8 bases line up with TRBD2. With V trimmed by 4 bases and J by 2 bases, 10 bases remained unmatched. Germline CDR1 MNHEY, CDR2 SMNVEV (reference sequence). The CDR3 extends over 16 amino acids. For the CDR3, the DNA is TGTGCCAGCAGTTCCCCGAGTAGCGGGAACCCCTACGAGCAGTACTTC. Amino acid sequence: CASSSPSSGNPYEQYF.

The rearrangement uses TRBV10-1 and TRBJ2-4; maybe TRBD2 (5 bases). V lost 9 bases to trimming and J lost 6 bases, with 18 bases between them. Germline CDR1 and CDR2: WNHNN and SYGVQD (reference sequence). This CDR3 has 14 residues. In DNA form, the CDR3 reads TGCGCCAGTTCAACCCAGAGGGCGGGAAACATTCAGTACTTC. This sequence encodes CASSTQRAGNIQYF.

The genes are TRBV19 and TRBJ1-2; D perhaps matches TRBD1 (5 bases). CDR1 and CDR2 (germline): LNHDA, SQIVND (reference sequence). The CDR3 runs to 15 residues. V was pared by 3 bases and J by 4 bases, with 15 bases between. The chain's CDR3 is CASSMRDWGGYGYTF. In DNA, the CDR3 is TGTGCCAGTAGTATGAGGGATTGGGGCGGCTATGGCTACACCTTC.

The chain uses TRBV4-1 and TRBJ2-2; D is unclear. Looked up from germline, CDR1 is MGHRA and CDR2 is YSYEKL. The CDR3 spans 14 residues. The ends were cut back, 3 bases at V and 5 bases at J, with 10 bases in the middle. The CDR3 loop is CASSHVGKTGELFF. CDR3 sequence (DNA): TGCGCCAGCAGCCACGTGGGAAAAACCGGGGAGCTGTTTTTT.

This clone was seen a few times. The CDR3 DNA sequence: TGTGCCTCTCGAGCGGGAGCTAACTACGAGCAGTACTTC. This translates into CASRAGANYEQYF. The rearrangement links TRBV30 to TRBJ2-7; 8 bases line up with TRBD2. The trim removed 7 bases at V and 3 bases at J, leaving 8 bases unmatched. The CDR3 sequence is 13 residues long. Germline CDR1 GTSNPN, CDR2 SVGIG (reference sequence). The full variable domain, rest sourced from reference TRBV30 and TRBJ2-7, is SQTIHQWPATLVQPVGSPLSLECTVEGTSNPNLYWYRQAAGRGLQLLFYSVGIGQISSEVPQNLSASRPQDRQFILSSKKLLLSDSGFYLCASRAGANYEQYFGPGTRLTVT.

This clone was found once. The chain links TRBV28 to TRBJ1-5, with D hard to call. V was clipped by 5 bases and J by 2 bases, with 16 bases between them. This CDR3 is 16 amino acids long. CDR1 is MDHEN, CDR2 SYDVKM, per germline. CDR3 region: CASSTWALGGNQPQHF. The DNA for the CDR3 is TGTGCCAGCAGTACTTGGGCCCTTGGGGGCAATCAGCCCCAGCATTTT.

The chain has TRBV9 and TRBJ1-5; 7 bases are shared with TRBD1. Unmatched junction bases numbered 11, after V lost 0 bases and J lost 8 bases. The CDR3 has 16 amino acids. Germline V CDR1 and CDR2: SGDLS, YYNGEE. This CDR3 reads CASSVGRDSLREPQHF. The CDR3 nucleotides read TGTGCCAGCAGCGTAGGGCGGGACAGCCTCCGAGAGCCCCAGCATTTT.

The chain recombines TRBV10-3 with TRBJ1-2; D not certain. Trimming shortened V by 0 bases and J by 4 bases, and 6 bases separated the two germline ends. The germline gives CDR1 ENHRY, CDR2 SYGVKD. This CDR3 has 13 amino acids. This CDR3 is CAISESNGYGYTF. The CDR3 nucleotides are TGTGCCATCAGTGAGTCAAACGGCTATGGCTACACCTTC.

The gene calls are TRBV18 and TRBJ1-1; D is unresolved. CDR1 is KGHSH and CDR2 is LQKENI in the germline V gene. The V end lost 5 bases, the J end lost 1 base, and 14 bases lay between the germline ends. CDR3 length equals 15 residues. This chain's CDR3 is CASSALNTQNTEAFF. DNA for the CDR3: TGTGCCAGCTCAGCACTAAATACCCAGAACACTGAAGCTTTCTTT.

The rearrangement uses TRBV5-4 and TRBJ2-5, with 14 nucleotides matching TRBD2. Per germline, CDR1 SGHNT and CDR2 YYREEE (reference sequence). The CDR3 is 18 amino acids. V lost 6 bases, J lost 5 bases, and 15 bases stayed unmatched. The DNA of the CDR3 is TGTGCCAGCAACCCGGGACTAGCGGGAGCGGAGCTCGGGGAGACCCAGTACTTC. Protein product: CASNPGLAGAELGETQYF.

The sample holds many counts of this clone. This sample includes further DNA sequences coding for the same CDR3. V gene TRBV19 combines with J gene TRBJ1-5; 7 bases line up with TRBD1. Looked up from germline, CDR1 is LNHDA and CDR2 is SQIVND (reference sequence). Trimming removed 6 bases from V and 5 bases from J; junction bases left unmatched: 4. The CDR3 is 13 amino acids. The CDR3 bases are TGTGCCAGTAGCACGCAGGGGGATCAGCCCCAGCATTTT. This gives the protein CASSTQGDQPQHF.

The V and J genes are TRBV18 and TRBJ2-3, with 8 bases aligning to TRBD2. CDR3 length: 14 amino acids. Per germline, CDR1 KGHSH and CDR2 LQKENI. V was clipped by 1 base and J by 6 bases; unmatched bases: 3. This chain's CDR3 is CASSPRLASDTQYF. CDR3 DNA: TGTGCCAGCTCACCACGACTAGCGTCGGATACGCAGTATTTT.

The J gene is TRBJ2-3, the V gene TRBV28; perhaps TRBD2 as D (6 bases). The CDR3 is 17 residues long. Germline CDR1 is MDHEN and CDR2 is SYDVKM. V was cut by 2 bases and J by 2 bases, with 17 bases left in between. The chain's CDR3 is CASSLIGGEGATDTQYF. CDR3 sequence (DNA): TGTGCCAGCAGTTTAATAGGAGGGGAAGGAGCCACAGATACGCAGTATTTT.

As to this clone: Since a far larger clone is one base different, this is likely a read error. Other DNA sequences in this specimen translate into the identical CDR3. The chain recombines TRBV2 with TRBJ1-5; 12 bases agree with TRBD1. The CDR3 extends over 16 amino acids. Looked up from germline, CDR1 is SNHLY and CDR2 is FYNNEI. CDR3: CASSLSGTGGKQPQHF. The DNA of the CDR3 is TGTGCCAGCAGTCTTTCCGGGACAGGGGGCAAACAGCCCCAGCATTTT. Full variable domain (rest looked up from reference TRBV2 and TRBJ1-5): EPEVTQTPSHQVTQMGQEVILRCVPISNHLYFYWYRQILGQKVEFLVSFYNNEISEKSEIFDDQFSVERPDGSNFTLKIRSTKLEDSAMYFCASSLSGTGGKQPQHFGDGTRLSIL.

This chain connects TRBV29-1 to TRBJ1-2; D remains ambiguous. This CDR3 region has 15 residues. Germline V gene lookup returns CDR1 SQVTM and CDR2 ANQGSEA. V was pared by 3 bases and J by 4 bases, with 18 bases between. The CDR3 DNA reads TGCAGCGTTGATCTCACAGCCCTGAAGGGCTATGGCTACACCTTC. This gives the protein CSVDLTALKGYGYTF.

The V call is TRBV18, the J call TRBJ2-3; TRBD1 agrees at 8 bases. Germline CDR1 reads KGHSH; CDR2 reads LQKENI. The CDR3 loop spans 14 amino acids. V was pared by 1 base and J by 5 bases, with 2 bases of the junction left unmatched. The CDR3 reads CASSPRGTGDTQYF. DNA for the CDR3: TGTGCCAGCTCACCACGGGGGACAGGAGATACGCAGTATTTT.

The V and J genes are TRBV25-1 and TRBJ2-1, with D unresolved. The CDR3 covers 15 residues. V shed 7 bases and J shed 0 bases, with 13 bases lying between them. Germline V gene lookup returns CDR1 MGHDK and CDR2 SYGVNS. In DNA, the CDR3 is TGTGCCAGCATAAACTCAGGAGTCTCCTACAATGAGCAGTTCTTC. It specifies CASINSGVSYNEQFF.

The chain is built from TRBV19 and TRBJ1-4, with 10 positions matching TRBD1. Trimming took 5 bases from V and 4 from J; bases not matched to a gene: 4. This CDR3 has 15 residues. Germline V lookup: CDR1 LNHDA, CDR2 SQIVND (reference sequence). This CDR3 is CASSLGQGNNEKLFF. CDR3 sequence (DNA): TGTGCCAGTAGTTTGGGACAGGGGAATAATGAAAAACTGTTTTTT. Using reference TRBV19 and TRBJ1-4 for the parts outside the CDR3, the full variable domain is DGGITQSPKYLFRKEGQNVTLSCEQNLNHDAMYWYRQDPGQGLRLIYYSQIVNDFQKGDIAEGYSVSREKKESFPLTVTSAQKNPTAFYLCASSLGQGNNEKLFFGSGTQLSVL.

CDR3 amino acids: CAISDFTRDKKYGYTF. For the CDR3, the DNA is TGTGCCATCAGTGATTTCACCCGGGACAAGAAATATGGCTACACCTTC. The J gene is TRBJ1-2, the V gene TRBV10-3, with a weak D call TRBD1 (6 bases). The V end was cut by 3 bases, the J end by 5 bases, with 19 bases between. Looked up from germline, CDR1 is ENHRY and CDR2 is SYGVKD. The CDR3 runs 16 residues.

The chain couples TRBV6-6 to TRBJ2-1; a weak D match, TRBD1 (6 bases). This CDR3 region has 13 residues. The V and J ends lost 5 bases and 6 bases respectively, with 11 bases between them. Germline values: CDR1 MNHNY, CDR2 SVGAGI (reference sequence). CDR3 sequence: CASSQTTGNEQFF. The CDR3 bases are TGTGCCAGCAGTCAAACGACAGGCAATGAGCAGTTCTTC.

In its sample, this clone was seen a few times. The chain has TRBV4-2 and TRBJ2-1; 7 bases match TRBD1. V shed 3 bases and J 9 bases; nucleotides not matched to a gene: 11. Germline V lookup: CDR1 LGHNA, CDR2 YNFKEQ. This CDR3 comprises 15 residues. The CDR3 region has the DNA TGTGCCAGCAGCCACGGTGACAGGGATCGTGGTGAGCAGTTCTTC. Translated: CASSHGDRDRGEQFF.

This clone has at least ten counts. CDR3 nucleotides: TGTGCCTGGAAGACTAGCGGGAGACCTTCCGGGGAGCTGTTTTTT. This encodes CAWKTSGRPSGELFF. This chain links TRBV30 with TRBJ2-2; 12 nucleotides line up with TRBD2. CDR1 is GTSNPN and CDR2 is SVGIG in the germline V gene (reference sequence). Losses at the gene ends were 4 bases for V and 6 bases for J; bases not matched to a gene: 6. This CDR3 is built from 15 residues.

The CDR3 sequence: CASRDFGGGEKLFF. CDR3 nucleotides: TGTGCCAGCAGAGACTTCGGGGGCGGTGAAAAACTGTTTTTT. This rearrangement joins TRBV6-1 to TRBJ1-4, with D possibly being TRBD1 (6 bases). V was pared by 6 bases and J by 7 bases, with 15 bases between. The CDR3 is made up of 14 amino acids. CDR1 is MNHNS, CDR2 SASEGT, per germline.

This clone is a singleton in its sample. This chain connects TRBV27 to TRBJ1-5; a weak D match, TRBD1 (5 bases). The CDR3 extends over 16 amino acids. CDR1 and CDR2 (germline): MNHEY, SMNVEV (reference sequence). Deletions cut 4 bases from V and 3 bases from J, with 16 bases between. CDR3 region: CASSSPRDGPNQPQHF. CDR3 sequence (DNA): TGTGCCAGCAGTTCTCCCCGGGACGGTCCCAATCAGCCCCAGCATTTT.